The entry that follows covers one T cell receptor (beta chain) sequence. Its specificity is not known. This entry is derived from a study of cytomegalovirus exposure and HLA in healthy donors. With 60 Vbeta and 13 Jbeta primers, the PCR was carried out. Clones were read by immunoSEQ multiplex PCR, and TCRdb kept only the in-frame ones, dropping some. The top ten clones hold around 4% of a sample with 150,000 to 200,000 clones, around 79% of them seen once. Study-wide results and limits: According to a later analysis, donors in an Asian-associated ancestry cluster reportedly had fewer N-insertions than the roughly 670-donor mean. Per a prior analysis, the majority of TCR beta V segments were productive roughly 90% or roughly 30% of the time. Presence/absence analyses supposed approximately even sequencing depth among donors.

The material sequenced was PBMCs. The clonotype originates from a man in his forties or fifties in good health and CMV-seronegative.

CDR3 DNA sequence: TGTGCCAGCAGCGCAAACCCTAGCGGGGGCAACACAGATACGCAGTATTTT. It codes for CASSANPSGGNTDTQYF. The chain links TRBV9 to TRBJ2-3; TRBD2 agrees at 10 bases. The CDR3 length is 17 residues. V shed 3 bases and J 2 bases; nucleotides not matched to a gene: 9. The germline V gene has CDR1 SGDLS and CDR2 YYNGEE. The whole variable domain, remainder taken from reference TRBV9 and TRBJ2-3, is DSGVTQTPKHLITATGQRVTLRCSPRSGDLSVYWYQQSLDQGLQFLIQYYNGEERAKGNILERFSAQQFPDLHSELNLSSLELGDSALYFCASSANPSGGNTDTQYFGPGTRLTVL.